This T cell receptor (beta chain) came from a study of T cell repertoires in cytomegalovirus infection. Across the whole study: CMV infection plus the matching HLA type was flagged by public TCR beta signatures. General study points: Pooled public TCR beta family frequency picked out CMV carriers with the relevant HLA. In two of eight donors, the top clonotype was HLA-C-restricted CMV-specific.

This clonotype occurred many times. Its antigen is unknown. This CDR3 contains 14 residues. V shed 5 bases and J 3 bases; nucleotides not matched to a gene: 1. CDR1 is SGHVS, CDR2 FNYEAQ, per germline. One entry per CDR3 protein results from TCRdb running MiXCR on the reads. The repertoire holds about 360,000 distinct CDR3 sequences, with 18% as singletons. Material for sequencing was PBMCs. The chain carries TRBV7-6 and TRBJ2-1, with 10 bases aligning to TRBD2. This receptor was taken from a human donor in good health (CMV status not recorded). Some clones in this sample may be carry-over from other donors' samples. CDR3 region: CASSASGGYNEQFF. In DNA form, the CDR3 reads TGTGCCAGCAGCGCTAGCGGGGGCTACAATGAGCAGTTCTTC.